These 19 T cell receptor beta chains share one sample of origin, sequenced in a study of control samples from healthy donors and cancer patients. Profiling relied on immunoSEQ multiplex PCR, and the TCRdb table lists in-frame clones only, not all of them. The table lists 190,000 or so clones, approximately 95% of them singletons, with almost 1.5% in the top ten. Sequenced: blood. These receptor sequences come from a man in his late teens or twenties in good health.

The CDR3 region has the DNA TGTGCCAGCAGCAGGGGGCTAGATTTTAGCGAGCAGTTCTTC. Amino acids: CASSRGLDFSEQFF. The rearrangement joins TRBV5-6 to TRBJ2-1, with TRBD1 matching over 7 bases. Germline CDR1 is SGHDT and CDR2 is YYEEEE. Losses at the gene ends were 4 bases for V and 10 bases for J; bases not matched to a gene: 11. The CDR3 is 14 amino acids.

This rearrangement joins TRBV18 to TRBJ1-5; perhaps TRBD1 as D (5 bases). This CDR3 region has 15 residues. Deletions cut 2 bases from V and 6 bases from J, with 14 bases between. Germline CDR1 reads KGHSH; CDR2 reads LQKENI. The CDR3, as DNA: TGTGCCAGCTCACCAGCTCACCAGGGTGGTCAGCCCCAGCATTTT. It codes for CASSPAHQGGQPQHF.

The chain combines TRBV7-9 with TRBJ1-5; D gene uncertain. The V end was cut by 1 base, the J end by 3 bases, with 16 bases between. The CDR3 runs 17 residues. Germline CDR1 reads SEHNR; CDR2 reads FQNEAQ (reference sequence). CDR3 amino acids: CASSLEWRQDFNQPQHF. The CDR3 DNA sequence: TGTGCCAGCAGCTTAGAATGGAGACAAGATTTCAATCAGCCCCAGCATTTT.

The CDR3 spells CASSATRGAQYF. The CDR3 DNA reads TGTGCCAGCAGCGCCACCAGGGGCGCGCAGTATTTT. J is TRBJ2-3 and V is TRBV6-5; possibly TRBD1 for D (6 bases). CDR3 length equals 12 residues. V gave up 6 bases and J gave up 10 bases, with 14 bases separating them. The germline V gene encodes CDR1 MNHEY and CDR2 SVGAGI.

The rearrangement joins TRBV14 to TRBJ2-1; possible D gene TRBD2, 5 bases. From germline, CDR1 is SGHDN and CDR2 FVKESK. CDR3 size: 12 residues. Trimming pared 5 bases from V and 8 bases from J, leaving 10 bases between. DNA of the CDR3: TGTGCCAGCAGCGGACCCGGGGATGAGCAGTTCTTC. This gives the protein CASSGPGDEQFF.

The CDR3 spells CASTQTGNTEAFF. As DNA, the CDR3 is TGTGCCAGCACCCAGACAGGAAACACTGAAGCTTTCTTT. The J gene is TRBJ1-1, the V gene TRBV28, with a possible D match to TRBD1 (6 bases). CDR1 MDHEN and CDR2 SYDVKM come from the germline V gene. Between the trimmed V and J ends, which lost 7 bases and 2 bases, there was a span of 11 bases. CDR3 size: 13 residues.

This clone occurred a few times. The chain links TRBV5-6 to TRBJ1-6; D is perhaps TRBD1 (5 bases). CDR1 is SGHDT and CDR2 is YYEEEE in the germline V gene. The CDR3 consists of 15 residues. V dropped 0 bases and J dropped 8 bases, with 12 bases sitting between them. Here the CDR3 DNA reads TGTGCCAGCAGCTTGGGCCCGGGAGGGGATTCACCCCTCCACTTT. As protein: CASSLGPGGDSPLHF.

The chain recombines TRBV7-3 with TRBJ2-2, with D possibly being TRBD1 or TRBD2 (6 bases each). The CDR3 is 16 residues long. Germline V lookup: CDR1 SGHTA, CDR2 FQGTGA. V was pared by 7 bases and J by 5 bases, with 20 bases between. The CDR3 DNA reads TGTGCCAGCACCCTGACCAAAGGGGGGAAAACCGGGGAGCTGTTTTTT. Residues: CASTLTKGGKTGELFF. The full variable domain, its missing parts supplied by reference TRBV7-3 and TRBJ2-2, is GAGVSQTPSNKVTEKGKYVELRCDPISGHTALYWYRQSLGQGPEFLIYFQGTGAADDSGLPNDRFFAVRPEGSVSTLKIQRTERGDSAVYLCASTLTKGGKTGELFFGEGSRLTVL.

This chain joins TRBV3-1 (or the pseudogene TRBV3-2) and TRBJ1-6, with a tentative D call TRBD1 (6 bases). Germline V gene sequence: CDR1 LGHDT, CDR2 YNNKEL (reference sequence). The V end was cut by 10 bases, the J end by 6 bases, with 10 bases between. The CDR3 totals 12 residues. The CDR3 DNA sequence: TGTGCCACCGGACAGACTAATTCACCCCTCCACTTT. It specifies CATGQTNSPLHF.

V is TRBV29-1 and J is TRBJ2-3; possible D gene TRBD2, 6 bases. In germline, CDR1 is SQVTM, CDR2 ANQGSEA. V was cut by 1 base and J by 2 bases, with 22 bases left in between. The CDR3 has 18 amino acids. The CDR3 region is CSVEGFRDSNPVTDTQYF. Here the CDR3 DNA reads TGCAGCGTTGAAGGATTCCGGGACTCCAATCCCGTCACAGATACGCAGTATTTT.

The chain links TRBV12-3 or TRBV12-4 to TRBJ2-5, with D uncertain. Between the trimmed V and J ends, which lost 6 bases and 7 bases, there was a span of 9 bases. The CDR3 is 11 residues long. The CDR3 is CASSSKGTQYF. CDR3 coding DNA: TGTGCCAGCAGCTCGAAGGGGACCCAGTACTTC.

The chain links TRBV30 to TRBJ1-3; D uncertain. The CDR3 loop spans 13 amino acids. Germline CDR1 reads GTSNPN; CDR2 reads SVGIG (reference sequence). Trimming stripped 1 base from V and 4 bases from J, with 8 bases between. CDR3 region: CAWSATEGNTIYF. In DNA, the CDR3 is TGTGCCTGGAGTGCAACAGAAGGAAACACCATATATTTT.

The rearrangement uses TRBV24-1 and TRBJ2-5; no reliable D call. Germline V lookup: CDR1 KGHDR, CDR2 SFDVKD. The V end was cut by 0 bases, the J end by 5 bases, with 12 bases between. The CDR3 is made up of 15 amino acids. This chain's CDR3 is CATSDLYPSGETQYF. As DNA, the CDR3 is TGTGCCACCAGTGATTTGTATCCATCCGGGGAGACCCAGTACTTC.

The rearrangement joins TRBV19 to TRBJ2-5, with a possible D match to TRBD1 (5 bases). Germline CDR1 reads LNHDA; CDR2 reads SQIVND (reference sequence). There are 13 residues in the CDR3. Trimming took off 6 bases at V and 5 bases at J, with 13 bases between the two ends. This chain's CDR3 is CASSVKGPETQYF. The CDR3 DNA reads as TGTGCCAGTAGCGTAAAGGGGCCTGAGACCCAGTACTTC.

This clone has just one count. The V gene is TRBV19, the J gene TRBJ1-2; the D gene is possibly TRBD1 (6 bases). Germline CDR1 reads LNHDA; CDR2 reads SQIVND (reference sequence). The CDR3 sequence is 15 residues long. V was trimmed by 4 bases and J by 4 bases, leaving 16 bases between them. The CDR3 DNA is TGTGCCAGTAGTACCCCTTCGACAGGACTCTATGGCTACACCTTC. Its protein is CASSTPSTGLYGYTF.

This CDR3 reads CASSEGIPVNTIYF. The CDR3 nucleotides are TGCGCCAGCAGTGAAGGGATTCCTGTTAACACCATATATTTT. This chain connects TRBV10-2 to TRBJ1-3; D is uncertain. Germline assignment: CDR1 WSHSY and CDR2 SAAADI. This CDR3 comprises 14 residues. Trimming stripped 3 bases from V and 7 bases from J, with 13 bases between.

This chain links TRBV29-1 with TRBJ1-2; D is undetermined. V lost 2 bases, J lost 8 bases, and 18 bases lay in between. The germline gives CDR1 SQVTM, CDR2 ANQGSEA. This CDR3 is built from 14 residues. DNA of the CDR3: TGCAGCGTTGAAATCGTAGGGCTTGGGGAAGGCTACACCTTC. This translates into CSVEIVGLGEGYTF. The full variable domain, its missing parts supplied by reference TRBV29-1 and TRBJ1-2, is SAVISQKPSRDICQRGTSLTIQCQVDSQVTMMFWYRQQPGQSLTLIATANQGSEATYESGFVIDKFPISRPNLTFSTLTVSNMSPEDSSIYLCSVEIVGLGEGYTFGSGTRLTVV.

This clone has a single count. The rearrangement uses TRBV18 and TRBJ1-2, with D perhaps matching TRBD1 (5 bases). CDR1 is KGHSH and CDR2 is LQKENI in the germline V gene. The CDR3 is made up of 18 amino acids. Trimming left V 2 bases short and J 6 bases short, with 25 bases between. CDR3 nucleotide sequence: TGTGCCAGCTCACCATATCCCCCTGCGACAGCGCAACGTGATGGCTACACCTTC. Amino acid sequence: CASSPYPPATAQRDGYTF.

The chain combines TRBV6-5 with TRBJ1-3, with 8 nucleotides matching TRBD1. V shed 7 bases, J shed 6 bases, and the junction held 8 bases outside the gene matches. This CDR3 comprises 14 residues. Germline values: CDR1 MNHEY, CDR2 SVGAGI. This CDR3 reads CASTKLTGVNTIYF. CDR3 DNA: TGTGCCAGCACCAAACTGACAGGGGTAAACACCATATATTTT.